These 21 T cell receptor beta chains came from one sample sequenced in a study of blood T cell repertoires in COVID-19. Clones were read by immunoSEQ multiplex PCR, and TCRdb kept only the in-frame ones, dropping some. In the table there are about 270,000 clones, about 88% of which are singletons. The sequencing sample was made of PBMCs or T cells enriched from blood (not recorded which). These receptors came from a woman in her forties or fifties who had recovered from COVID-19.

The chain carries TRBV21-1 and TRBJ2-7; the table assigns TRBD2, which was not confirmed against the DNA. TRBV21-1 has pseudogene status. The CDR3 consists of 13 residues. The CDR3 spells CARTTSGAYEQYF. The CDR3 DNA is TGTGCCAGGACGACTAGCGGGGCCTACGAGCAGTACTTC.

The genes are TRBV27 and TRBJ1-1; D possibly corresponds to TRBD1 (5 bases). Germline CDR1 reads MNHEY; CDR2 reads SMNVEV (reference sequence). Trimming shortened V by 2 bases and J by 3 bases, and 19 bases separated the two germline ends. The CDR3 is 17 amino acids. This chain's CDR3 is CASSLGGAKARDTEAFF. Here the CDR3 DNA reads TGTGCCAGCAGTTTAGGCGGGGCCAAGGCGCGGGACACTGAAGCTTTCTTT.

The chain joins TRBV3-1 (or the pseudogene TRBV3-2) to TRBJ1-1; no clear D. V lost 6 bases, J lost 6 bases, and 14 bases lay in between. The CDR3 covers 13 residues. CDR1 and CDR2 from the germline V gene are LGHDT and YNNKEL (reference sequence). The CDR3 nucleotides are TGTGCCAGCAGTTACACCAGTCCCGCTGAAGCTTTCTTT. Its protein is CASSYTSPAEAFF.

V usage is TRBV28 and J usage is TRBJ2-7; D is perhaps TRBD1 (6 bases). Germline V lookup: CDR1 MDHEN, CDR2 SYDVKM. This CDR3 contains 14 residues. Between the trimmed V and J ends, which lost 4 bases and 3 bases, there was a span of 13 bases. This CDR3 is CASSSSGASYEQYF. DNA of the CDR3: TGTGCCAGCAGTTCATCAGGGGCTAGCTACGAGCAGTACTTC. Complete variable domain (other parts from reference TRBV28 and TRBJ2-7): DVKVTQSSRYLVKRTGEKVFLECVQDMDHENMFWYRQDPGLGLRLIYFSYDVKMKEKGDIPEGYSVSREKKERFSLILESASTNQTSMYLCASSSSGASYEQYFGPGTRLTVT.

This chain links TRBV18 with TRBJ1-1; 9 bases align to TRBD1. CDR1 and CDR2 from the germline V gene are KGHSH and LQKENI. V trimming: 4 bases; J trimming: 2 bases; junction bases outside the gene matches: 5. The CDR3 contains 15 residues. CDR3 bases: TGTGCCAGCTCACAGGGACAGGGCACTAACACTGAAGCTTTCTTT. Translation gives CASSQGQGTNTEAFF.

This sequence joins TRBV25-1 and TRBJ2-1, with 9 bases matching TRBD1. The CDR3 has 15 amino acids. Germline CDR1 is MGHDK and CDR2 is SYGVNS. V lost 2 bases to trimming and J lost 4 bases; unmatched junction nucleotides: 3. The CDR3 DNA reads TGTGCCAGCAGTGAAGGGACAGGGTTATACAATGAGCAGTTCTTC. Protein product: CASSEGTGLYNEQFF.

The chain is built from TRBV7-3 and TRBJ2-3, with D unresolved. This CDR3 has 15 amino acids. Germline lookup yields CDR1 SGHTA and CDR2 FQGTGA. The V gene lost 1 base and the J gene lost 0 bases, with 8 bases spanning the gap. The CDR3 DNA reads TGTGCCAGCAGCTTAAAGCACCATAGCACAGATACGCAGTATTTT. Its protein is CASSLKHHSTDTQYF. The whole variable domain, filled in from reference TRBV7-3 and TRBJ2-3, reads GAGVSQTPSNKVTEKGKYVELRCDPISGHTALYWYRQSLGQGPEFLIYFQGTGAADDSGLPNDRFFAVRPEGSVSTLKIQRTERGDSAVYLCASSLKHHSTDTQYFGPGTRLTVL.

The chain recombines TRBV7-8 with TRBJ2-5; D may be TRBD2 (5 bases). CDR1 is SGHVS and CDR2 is FQNEAQ in the germline V gene. The length of the CDR3 is 14 residues. The ends were cut back, 5 bases at V and 3 bases at J, with 13 bases in the middle. In DNA form, the CDR3 reads TGTGCCAGCAGCCCCCGTCTGGGAGAAGAGACCCAGTACTTC. It encodes CASSPRLGEETQYF. Supplemented by reference TRBV7-8 and TRBJ2-5, the full variable domain reads GAGVSQSPRYKVAKRGQDVALRCDPISGHVSLFWYQQALGQGPEFLTYFQNEAQLDKSGLPSDRFFAERPEGSVSTLKIQRTQQEDSAVYLCASSPRLGEETQYFGPGTRLLVL.

The chain carries TRBV7-6 and TRBJ1-5; D may be TRBD1 (6 bases). Germline V gene sequence: CDR1 SGHVS, CDR2 FNYEAQ. There are 15 residues in the CDR3. Trimming shortened V by 0 bases and J by 3 bases, and 9 bases separated the two germline ends. CDR3 amino acids: CASSLASGVNQPQHF. CDR3 DNA sequence: TGTGCCAGCAGCTTAGCATCAGGGGTCAATCAGCCCCAGCATTTT.

This chain links TRBV28 with TRBJ1-5, with TRBD1 as a possible D gene (6 bases). CDR1 and CDR2 from the germline V gene are MDHEN and SYDVKM. The CDR3 covers 13 residues. V was cut by 5 bases and J by 7 bases, with 12 bases left in between. CDR3: CASSGNRAQPQHF. The CDR3 DNA is TGTGCCAGCAGTGGAAACAGGGCGCAGCCCCAGCATTTT.

There are a few counts of this clone. The chain couples TRBV7-8 to TRBJ1-1, with TRBD1 identical over 8 bases. With V trimmed by 1 base and J by 4 bases, 8 bases remained unmatched. The CDR3 loop spans 16 amino acids. Germline V gene sequence: CDR1 SGHVS, CDR2 FQNEAQ. CDR3 region: CASSLVRQGAVTEAFF. Here the CDR3 DNA reads TGTGCCAGCAGCTTAGTTCGGCAGGGGGCGGTCACTGAAGCTTTCTTT.

The CDR3 is CSAKGEETQYF. CDR3 in DNA: TGCAGTGCTAAAGGGGAAGAGACCCAGTACTTC. This chain connects TRBV20-1 to TRBJ2-5; possibly TRBD1 for D (5 bases). CDR3 length: 11 amino acids. Germline CDR1 is DFQATT and CDR2 is SNEGSKA (reference sequence). V lost 4 bases to trimming and J lost 3 bases, with 6 bases between them.

The chain uses TRBV9 and TRBJ2-1; 7 bases fit TRBD2. The CDR3 consists of 16 residues. Germline V lookup: CDR1 SGDLS, CDR2 YYNGEE. The junction had 17 bases not matched to a gene; V was cut back by 4 bases and J by 10 bases. CDR3: CASSPRGGDIPREQFF. The CDR3 coding sequence is TGTGCCAGCAGCCCCCGCGGGGGAGATATCCCCCGCGAGCAGTTCTTC.

The chain joins TRBV30 to TRBJ1-5; no reliable D call. The CDR3 loop spans 14 amino acids. Between the trimmed V and J ends, which lost 1 base and 4 bases, there was a span of 11 bases. CDR1 is GTSNPN and CDR2 is SVGIG in the germline V gene (reference sequence). The DNA of the CDR3 is TGTGCCTGGAGTGACAGTACAAATAATCAGCCCCAGCATTTT. Residues: CAWSDSTNNQPQHF.

The chain combines TRBV11-2 with TRBJ2-1; TRBD2 agrees at 8 bases. Germline V gene lookup returns CDR1 SGHAT and CDR2 FQNNGV. This CDR3 has 15 amino acids. With 5 bases clipped from V and 2 bases from J, the junction kept 5 bases outside the gene matches. The CDR3: CASSILAGTYNEQFF. The CDR3 coding sequence is TGTGCCAGCAGCATATTAGCGGGGACCTACAATGAGCAGTTCTTC.

V is TRBV28 and J is TRBJ1-1, with D possibly TRBD1 on 6 matching bases. This CDR3 region has 17 residues. The germline V and J ends were trimmed by 3 bases and 3 bases, with 20 bases remaining between them. Germline CDR1 MDHEN, CDR2 SYDVKM. CDR3 amino acids: CASSFRGAAGDDTEAFF. The CDR3 nucleotides read TGTGCCAGCAGTTTCCGAGGGGCAGCAGGGGATGACACTGAAGCTTTCTTT. The full variable domain, in which reference TRBV28 and TRBJ1-1 provide the parts outside the CDR3, is DVKVTQSSRYLVKRTGEKVFLECVQDMDHENMFWYRQDPGLGLRLIYFSYDVKMKEKGDIPEGYSVSREKKERFSLILESASTNQTSMYLCASSFRGAAGDDTEAFFGQGTRLTVV.

J is TRBJ1-1 and V is TRBV7-8; 8 bases map to TRBD1. Trimming took 5 bases from V and 11 from J; bases not matched to a gene: 19. This CDR3 comprises 16 residues. The germline gives CDR1 SGHVS, CDR2 FQNEAQ. The chain's CDR3 is CASSTPAGRGRVTAFF. In DNA form, the CDR3 reads TGTGCCAGCAGCACCCCTGCAGGCAGGGGGCGCGTGACGGCTTTCTTT.

The chain links TRBV7-2 to TRBJ1-5, with 10 bases identical to TRBD1. With V trimmed by 5 bases and J by 7 bases, 5 bases remained unmatched. Per germline, CDR1 SGHTA and CDR2 FQGNSA. This CDR3 spans 14 amino acids. In DNA, the CDR3 is TGTGCCAGCAGCCCGGGACAGGGGATCCAGCCCCAGCATTTT. Protein: CASSPGQGIQPQHF.

This clone was counted a single time. The chain links TRBV6-5 to TRBJ1-1, with 8 bases identical to TRBD1. The CDR3 length is 14 residues. The V gene's germline CDR1 is MNHEY and CDR2 SVGAGI. V gave up 5 bases and J gave up 4 bases; unmatched junction bases: 6. This CDR3 is CASSPDRGGTEAFF. In DNA form, the CDR3 reads TGTGCCAGCAGTCCCGACAGGGGAGGCACTGAAGCTTTCTTT.

The CDR3 sequence: CASLPPGSKNTEAFF. CDR3 DNA: TGTGCCAGCCTCCCCCCAGGGTCGAAGAACACTGAAGCTTTCTTT. The J gene is TRBJ1-1, the V gene TRBV28; possibly TRBD1 for D (5 bases). Germline assignment: CDR1 MDHEN and CDR2 SYDVKM. Trimming removed 8 bases at V and 1 base at J, with 17 bases between. The CDR3 consists of 15 residues. Full variable domain (remainder filled in from reference TRBV28 and TRBJ1-1): DVKVTQSSRYLVKRTGEKVFLECVQDMDHENMFWYRQDPGLGLRLIYFSYDVKMKEKGDIPEGYSVSREKKERFSLILESASTNQTSMYLCASLPPGSKNTEAFFGQGTRLTVV.

V and J are TRBV27 and TRBJ2-1; 14 bases match TRBD2. There are 18 residues in the CDR3. Per the germline V gene, CDR1 is MNHEY and CDR2 is SMNVEV (reference sequence). Unmatched junction bases numbered 8, after V lost 4 bases and J lost 3 bases. The CDR3 bases are TGTGCCAGCAGTTCCGGACTAGCGGGAGGCAAAAACTACAATGAGCAGTTCTTC. Encoded protein: CASSSGLAGGKNYNEQFF.